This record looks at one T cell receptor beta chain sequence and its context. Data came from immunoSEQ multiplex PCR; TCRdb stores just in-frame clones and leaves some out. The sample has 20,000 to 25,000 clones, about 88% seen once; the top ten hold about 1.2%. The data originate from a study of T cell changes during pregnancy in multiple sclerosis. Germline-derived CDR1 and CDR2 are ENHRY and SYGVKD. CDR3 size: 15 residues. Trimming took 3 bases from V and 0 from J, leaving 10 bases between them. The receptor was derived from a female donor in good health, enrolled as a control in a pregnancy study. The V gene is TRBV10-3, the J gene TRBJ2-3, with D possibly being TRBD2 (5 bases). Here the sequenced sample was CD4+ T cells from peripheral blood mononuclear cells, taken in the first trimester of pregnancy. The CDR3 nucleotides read TGTGCCATCAGTGATCCCCGGACTAGCACAGATACGCAGTATTTT. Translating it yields CAISDPRTSTDTQYF.